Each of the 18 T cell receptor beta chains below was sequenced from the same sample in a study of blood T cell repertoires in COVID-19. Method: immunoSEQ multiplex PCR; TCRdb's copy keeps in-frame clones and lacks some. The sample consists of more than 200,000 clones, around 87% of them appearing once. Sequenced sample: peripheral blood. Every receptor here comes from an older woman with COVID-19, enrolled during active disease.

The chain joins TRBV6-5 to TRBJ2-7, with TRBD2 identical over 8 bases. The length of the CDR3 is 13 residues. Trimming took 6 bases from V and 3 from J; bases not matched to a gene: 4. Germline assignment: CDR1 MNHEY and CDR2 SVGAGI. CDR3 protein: CASSRAGVYEQYF. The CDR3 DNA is TGTGCCAGCAGCCGAGCGGGAGTCTACGAGCAGTACTTC.

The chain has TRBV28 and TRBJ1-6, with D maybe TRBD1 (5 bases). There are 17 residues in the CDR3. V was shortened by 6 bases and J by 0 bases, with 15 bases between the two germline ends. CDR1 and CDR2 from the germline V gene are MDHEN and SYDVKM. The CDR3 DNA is TGTGCCAGCAGCGCAGCCAGGGCGAGCTCCTATAATTCACCCCTCCACTTT. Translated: CASSAARASSYNSPLHF.

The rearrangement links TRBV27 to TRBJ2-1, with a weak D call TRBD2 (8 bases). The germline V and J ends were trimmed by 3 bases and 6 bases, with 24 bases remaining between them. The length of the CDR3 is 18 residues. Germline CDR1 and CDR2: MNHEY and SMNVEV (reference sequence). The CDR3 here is CASSFPHAGGQVGNEQFF. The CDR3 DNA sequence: TGTGCCAGCAGTTTTCCCCATGCGGGAGGACAGGTAGGCAATGAGCAGTTCTTC.

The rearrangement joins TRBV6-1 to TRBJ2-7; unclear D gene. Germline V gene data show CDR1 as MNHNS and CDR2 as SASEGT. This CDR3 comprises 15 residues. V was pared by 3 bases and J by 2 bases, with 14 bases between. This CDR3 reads CASSETQARTYEQYF. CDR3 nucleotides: TGTGCCAGCAGTGAGACCCAAGCGCGCACCTACGAGCAGTACTTC.

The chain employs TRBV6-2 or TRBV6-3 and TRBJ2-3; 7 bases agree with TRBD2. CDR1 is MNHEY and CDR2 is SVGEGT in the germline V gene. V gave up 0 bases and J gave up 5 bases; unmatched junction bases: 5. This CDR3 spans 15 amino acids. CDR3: CASSYSGLGGDTQYF. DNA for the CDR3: TGTGCCAGCAGTTACTCCGGACTAGGAGGAGATACGCAGTATTTT.

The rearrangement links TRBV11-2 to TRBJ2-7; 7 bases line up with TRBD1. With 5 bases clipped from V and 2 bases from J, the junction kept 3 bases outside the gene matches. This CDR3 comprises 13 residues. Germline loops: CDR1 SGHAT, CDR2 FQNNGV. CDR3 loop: CASSRDSTYEQYF. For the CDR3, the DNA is TGTGCCAGCAGCCGGGACAGCACCTACGAGCAGTACTTC. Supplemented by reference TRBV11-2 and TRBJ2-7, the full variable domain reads EAGVAQSPRYKIIEKRQSVAFWCNPISGHATLYWYQQILGQGPKLLIQFQNNGVVDDSQLPKDRFSAERLKGVDSTLKIQPAKLEDSAVYLCASSRDSTYEQYFGPGTRLTVT.

The CDR3 loop reads CASSLGLAGVGNEQFF. In DNA, the CDR3 is TGCGCCAGCAGCTTGGGTCTAGCGGGAGTGGGCAATGAGCAGTTCTTC. The chain links TRBV5-1 to TRBJ2-1; 10 positions agree with TRBD2. After removal of 0 bases from V and 6 bases from J, the junction contained 6 bases not matched to a gene. The germline gives CDR1 SGHRS, CDR2 YFSETQ. This CDR3 has 16 residues.

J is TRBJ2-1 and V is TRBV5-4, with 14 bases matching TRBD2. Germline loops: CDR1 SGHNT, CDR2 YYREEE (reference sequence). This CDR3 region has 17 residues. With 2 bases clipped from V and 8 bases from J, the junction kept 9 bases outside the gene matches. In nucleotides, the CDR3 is TGTGCCAGCAGCTTTAAAGCGGGACTAGCGGGAGTGGATGAGCAGTTCTTC. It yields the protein CASSFKAGLAGVDEQFF.

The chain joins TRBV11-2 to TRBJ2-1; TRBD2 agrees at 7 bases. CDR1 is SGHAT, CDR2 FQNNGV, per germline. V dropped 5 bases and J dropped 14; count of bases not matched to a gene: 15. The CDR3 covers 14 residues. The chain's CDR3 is CASSTPFSAGEEFF. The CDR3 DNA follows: TGTGCCAGCAGCACACCCTTTAGCGCGGGAGAAGAGTTCTTC.

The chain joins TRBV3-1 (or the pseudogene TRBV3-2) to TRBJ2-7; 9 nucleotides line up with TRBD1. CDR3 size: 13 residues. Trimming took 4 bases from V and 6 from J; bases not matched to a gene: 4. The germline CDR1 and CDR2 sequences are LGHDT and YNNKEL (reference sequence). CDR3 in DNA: TGTGCCAGCAGCCCGGGACAGGGCGTCGAGCAGTACTTC. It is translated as CASSPGQGVEQYF.

The CDR3: CASSQDAREETQYF. The CDR3 DNA reads as TGCGCCAGCAGCCAAGATGCGAGGGAAGAGACCCAGTACTTC. V and J are TRBV4-1 and TRBJ2-5; D is possibly TRBD2 (5 bases). Per the germline V gene, CDR1 is MGHRA and CDR2 is YSYEKL. Trimming took 0 bases from V and 3 from J, leaving 8 bases between them. The CDR3 is 14 residues long.

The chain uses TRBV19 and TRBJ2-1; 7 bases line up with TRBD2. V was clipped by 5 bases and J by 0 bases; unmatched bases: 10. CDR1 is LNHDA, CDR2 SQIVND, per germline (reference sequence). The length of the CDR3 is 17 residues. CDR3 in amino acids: CASSPLGASGSYNEQFF. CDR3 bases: TGTGCCAGTAGTCCACTAGGGGCTAGCGGCTCCTACAATGAGCAGTTCTTC.

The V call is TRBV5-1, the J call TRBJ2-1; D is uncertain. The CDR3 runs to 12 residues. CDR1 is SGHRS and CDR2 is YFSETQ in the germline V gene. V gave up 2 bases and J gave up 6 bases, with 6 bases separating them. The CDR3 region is CASSFLGNEQFF. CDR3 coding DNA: TGCGCCAGCAGCTTTCTAGGCAATGAGCAGTTCTTC.

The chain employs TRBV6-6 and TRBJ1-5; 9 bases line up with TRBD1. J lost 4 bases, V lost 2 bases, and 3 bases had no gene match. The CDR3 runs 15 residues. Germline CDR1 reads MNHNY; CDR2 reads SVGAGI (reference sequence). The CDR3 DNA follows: TGTGCCAGCAGTTACCTGACAGGGGGTAATCAGCCCCAGCATTTT. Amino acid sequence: CASSYLTGGNQPQHF.

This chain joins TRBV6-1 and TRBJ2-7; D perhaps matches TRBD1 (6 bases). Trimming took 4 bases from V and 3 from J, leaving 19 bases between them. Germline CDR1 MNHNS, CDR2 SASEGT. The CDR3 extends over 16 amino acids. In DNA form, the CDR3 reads TGTGCCAGCAGTGGACGGACAGTGGTTGCTCGCTACGAGCAGTACTTC. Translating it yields CASSGRTVVARYEQYF.

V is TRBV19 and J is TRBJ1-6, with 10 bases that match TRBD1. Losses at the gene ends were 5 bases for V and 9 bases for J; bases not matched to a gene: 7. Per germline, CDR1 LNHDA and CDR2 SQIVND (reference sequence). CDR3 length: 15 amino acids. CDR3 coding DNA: TGTGCCAGTAGTCCCCGGACAGGGGGACCTTCACCCCTCCACTTT. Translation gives CASSPRTGGPSPLHF.

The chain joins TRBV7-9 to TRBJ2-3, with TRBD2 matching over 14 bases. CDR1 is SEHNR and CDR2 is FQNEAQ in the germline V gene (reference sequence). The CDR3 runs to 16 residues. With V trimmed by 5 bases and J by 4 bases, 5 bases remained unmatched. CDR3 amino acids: CASSLRLAGGPDTQYF. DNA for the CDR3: TGTGCCAGCAGCCTCCGACTAGCGGGAGGGCCAGATACGCAGTATTTT.

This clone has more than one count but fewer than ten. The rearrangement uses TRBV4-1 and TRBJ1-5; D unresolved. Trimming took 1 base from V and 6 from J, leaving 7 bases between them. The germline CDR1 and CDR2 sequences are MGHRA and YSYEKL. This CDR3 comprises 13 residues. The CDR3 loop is CASSQVRSQPQHF. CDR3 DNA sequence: TGCGCCAGCAGCCAAGTTAGGAGTCAGCCCCAGCATTTT.